The clone carrying this T cell receptor (beta chain) turned up a few times. This was the immunoSEQ v3 assay. The protocol was immunoSEQ multiplex PCR, while the TCRdb copy is restricted to in-frame clones and leaves out a portion. The table has tens of thousands of clones, more than 60% seen once; the top ten hold 5.5% to 6.5%. This entry belongs to a study of TIL therapy for anti-PD-1-resistant metastatic lung cancer. Time point of the sample: pre-treatment sample, taken before nivolumab and TIL therapy. V was cut by 7 bases and J by 5 bases, with 14 bases left in between. Germline lookup yields CDR1 PRHDT and CDR2 FYEKMQ (reference sequence). CDR3 length: 13 amino acids.

The sequenced sample was blood, obtained at baseline. V usage is TRBV13 and J usage is TRBJ1-1; D might be TRBD1 (6 bases). The clonotype originates from a person between 25 and 80 years old with non-small cell lung cancer. The DNA of the CDR3 is TGTGCCAGCAATCTAGAGGGGGGAACTGAAGCTTTCTTT. Translating it yields CASNLEGGTEAFF.